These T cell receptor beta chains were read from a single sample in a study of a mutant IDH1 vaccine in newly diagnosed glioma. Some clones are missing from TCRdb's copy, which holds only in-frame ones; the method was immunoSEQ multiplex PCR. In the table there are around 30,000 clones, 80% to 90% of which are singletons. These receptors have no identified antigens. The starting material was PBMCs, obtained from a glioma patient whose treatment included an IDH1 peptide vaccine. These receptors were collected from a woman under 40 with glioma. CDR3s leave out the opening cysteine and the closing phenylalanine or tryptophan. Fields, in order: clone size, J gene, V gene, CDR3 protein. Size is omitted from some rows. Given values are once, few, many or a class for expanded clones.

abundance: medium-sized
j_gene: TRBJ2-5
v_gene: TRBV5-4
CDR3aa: ASSPGTGGEETQY

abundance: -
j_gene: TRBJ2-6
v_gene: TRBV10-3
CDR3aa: AIRATRSGANVLT

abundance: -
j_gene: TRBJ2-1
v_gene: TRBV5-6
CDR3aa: ASSFHRYRVYNEQF

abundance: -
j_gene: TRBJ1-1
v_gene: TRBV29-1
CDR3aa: SARGQGTEAF

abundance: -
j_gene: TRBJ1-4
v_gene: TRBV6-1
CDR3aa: ASKGGGEKLF

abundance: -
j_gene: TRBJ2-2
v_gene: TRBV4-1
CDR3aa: ASSRMGQGNTGELF

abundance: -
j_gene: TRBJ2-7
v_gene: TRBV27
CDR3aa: ASSFSAGAPYEQY

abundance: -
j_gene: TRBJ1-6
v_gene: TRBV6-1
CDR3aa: ASSEDEDSPLH

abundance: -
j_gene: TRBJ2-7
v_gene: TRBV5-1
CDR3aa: ASSLAHRVFRYEQY

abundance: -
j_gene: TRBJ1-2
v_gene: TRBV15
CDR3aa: ATSTQGYGYT

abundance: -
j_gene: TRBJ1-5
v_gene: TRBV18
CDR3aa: ASTTGGAANQPQH

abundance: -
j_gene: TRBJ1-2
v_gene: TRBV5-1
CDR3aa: ASSLGLAADGYT

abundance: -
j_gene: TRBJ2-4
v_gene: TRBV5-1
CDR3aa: ASSLGEGIAKNIQY

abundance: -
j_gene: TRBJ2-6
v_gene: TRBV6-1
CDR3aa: AATPGGTGANVLT

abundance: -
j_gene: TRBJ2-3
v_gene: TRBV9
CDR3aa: ASSVDDRGSTDTQY

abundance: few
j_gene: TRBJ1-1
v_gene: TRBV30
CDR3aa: AWSQAANTEAF

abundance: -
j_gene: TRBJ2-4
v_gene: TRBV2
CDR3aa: ASSRTVFRAGRGIQY

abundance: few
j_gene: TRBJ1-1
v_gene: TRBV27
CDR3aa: ASSLLGTNTEAF

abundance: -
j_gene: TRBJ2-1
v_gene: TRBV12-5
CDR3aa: ASGLGEHYEQF

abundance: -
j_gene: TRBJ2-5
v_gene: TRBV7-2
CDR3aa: ASSRDRQETQY

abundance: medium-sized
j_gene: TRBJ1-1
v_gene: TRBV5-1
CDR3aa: ASSSRTTNTEAF

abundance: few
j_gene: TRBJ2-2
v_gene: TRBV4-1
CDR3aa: ASSQAQFFSNTGELF

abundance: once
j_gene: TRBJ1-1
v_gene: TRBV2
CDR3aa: ASSETSRVGNTEAF

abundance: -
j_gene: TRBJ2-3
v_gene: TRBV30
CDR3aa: AWRNWMGSGQLIDTQY

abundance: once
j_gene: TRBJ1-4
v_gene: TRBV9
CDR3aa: ASSVQGVGEKLF

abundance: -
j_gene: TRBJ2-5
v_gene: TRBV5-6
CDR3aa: ATAGDQRGTQY

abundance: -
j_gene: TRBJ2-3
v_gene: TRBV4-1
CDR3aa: ASSQDWPGQGADTQY

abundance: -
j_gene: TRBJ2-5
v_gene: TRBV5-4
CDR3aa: ASSAGTSGAETQY

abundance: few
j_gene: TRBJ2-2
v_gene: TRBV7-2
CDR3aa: ASSPFGGGRKDTGELF

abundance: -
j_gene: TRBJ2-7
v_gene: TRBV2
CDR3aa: ASNGQGFNEQY